A selection of T cell receptor beta chains follows, all from one sample in a study of ipilimumab plus nivolumab after autologous stem cell transplantation. Some clones are missing from TCRdb's copy, which holds only in-frame ones; the method was immunoSEQ multiplex PCR. The sample records under 30,000 clones, around 84% being singletons. Sample: PBMCs, taken in a trial of ipilimumab plus nivolumab as post-transplant consolidation. Receptors originate from a male donor with diffuse large B-cell lymphoma. CDR3s include the opening cysteine and the closing phenylalanine or tryptophan. A D gene is named only where the DNA matches it firmly. The size of a clone is reported for some rows only, either as once, few or many, or as a class for expanded clones.

clone size: -; V gene: TRBV19; D gene: -; J gene: TRBJ2-7; CDR3 protein: CASSAPRGRANYEQYF; CDR3 DNA: TGTGCCAGTAGCGCCCCACGGGGCAGGGCGAACTACGAGCAGTACTTC
clone size: -; V gene: TRBV5-1; D gene: TRBD1; J gene: TRBJ2-5; CDR3 protein: CASSPRTGDQETQYF; CDR3 DNA: TGCGCCAGCAGCCCCCGGACAGGAGACCAAGAGACCCAGTACTTC
clone size: few; V gene: TRBV2; D gene: TRBD2; J gene: TRBJ2-5; CDR3 protein: CASSAEGLARETQYF; CDR3 DNA: TGTGCCAGCAGTGCAGAGGGACTAGCGCGCGAGACCCAGTACTTC
clone size: -; V gene: TRBV7-9; D gene: -; J gene: TRBJ2-2; CDR3 protein: CASSLGHTGELFF; CDR3 DNA: TGTGCCAGCAGCTTAGGCCACACCGGGGAGCTGTTTTTT
clone size: -; V gene: TRBV21-1; D gene: -; J gene: TRBJ1-5; CDR3 protein: CASSKAEGGAGHF; CDR3 DNA: TGTGCCAGCAGCAAAGCGGAGGGGGGCGCTGGGCATTTT
clone size: few; V gene: TRBV7-8; D gene: TRBD2; J gene: TRBJ2-7; CDR3 protein: CASSPRTSGTSYEQYF; CDR3 DNA: TGTGCCAGCAGCCCAAGAACTAGCGGGACCTCCTACGAGCAGTACTTC
clone size: -; V gene: TRBV5-1; D gene: -; J gene: TRBJ2-7; CDR3 protein: CASSLVQGKDEQYF; CDR3 DNA: TGCGCCAGCAGCTTGGTTCAGGGGAAAGACGAGCAGTACTTC
clone size: -; V gene: TRBV7-9; D gene: TRBD2; J gene: TRBJ2-1; CDR3 protein: CASSSGTSGGLSYNEQFF; CDR3 DNA: TGTGCCAGCAGCTCTGGGACTAGCGGGGGCCTCTCCTACAATGAGCAGTTCTTC
clone size: -; V gene: TRBV5-6; D gene: -; J gene: TRBJ2-7; CDR3 protein: CASSLGQLTYEQYF; CDR3 DNA: TGTGCCAGCAGCTTAGGCCAGCTTACCTACGAGCAGTACTTC
clone size: -; V gene: TRBV7-2; D gene: -; J gene: TRBJ2-7; CDR3 protein: CASSSQGYEQYF; CDR3 DNA: TGTGCCAGCAGCTCTCAGGGGTACGAGCAGTACTTC
clone size: -; V gene: TRBV6-4; D gene: -; J gene: TRBJ1-4; CDR3 protein: CASRPRGEEKLFF; CDR3 DNA: TGTGCCAGCAGACCCCGGGGAGAAGAAAAACTGTTTTTT
clone size: once; V gene: TRBV7-9; D gene: -; J gene: TRBJ2-3; CDR3 protein: CASSYRDRTQYF; CDR3 DNA: TGTGCCAGCAGCTATAGGGATCGAACGCAGTATTTT
clone size: -; V gene: TRBV19; D gene: TRBD1; J gene: TRBJ1-5; CDR3 protein: CASRLTGGNQPQHF; CDR3 DNA: TGTGCCAGTAGGTTGACAGGGGGCAATCAGCCCCAGCATTTT
clone size: -; V gene: TRBV4-1; D gene: TRBD1; J gene: TRBJ1-4; CDR3 protein: CASSQTEGGTGWGEKLFF; CDR3 DNA: TGCGCCAGCAGCCAAACCGAAGGGGGCACAGGTTGGGGTGAAAAACTGTTTTTT
clone size: -; V gene: TRBV4-1; D gene: -; J gene: TRBJ2-2; CDR3 protein: CASSQDPDRWTGELFF; CDR3 DNA: TGCGCCAGCAGCCAAGATCCCGACAGGTGGACCGGGGAGCTGTTTTTT
clone size: -; V gene: TRBV7-6; D gene: -; J gene: TRBJ2-3; CDR3 protein: CASSLAPGGSTDTQYF; CDR3 DNA: TGTGCCAGCAGCTTAGCGCCCGGCGGAAGCACAGATACGCAGTATTTT
clone size: -; V gene: TRBV6-6; D gene: -; J gene: TRBJ1-4; CDR3 protein: CASGRATNEKLFF; CDR3 DNA: TGTGCCAGCGGCCGTGCAACTAATGAAAAACTGTTTTTT
clone size: -; V gene: TRBV6-1; D gene: -; J gene: TRBJ2-7; CDR3 protein: CASSPDGTGEQYF; CDR3 DNA: TGTGCCAGCAGCCCGGACGGGACGGGAGAGCAGTACTTC
clone size: -; V gene: TRBV11-2; D gene: TRBD1; J gene: TRBJ1-6; CDR3 protein: CASTYRDRAPSEASPLHF; CDR3 DNA: TGTGCCAGCACCTATCGGGACAGGGCTCCCTCTGAAGCTTCACCCCTCCACTTT
clone size: -; V gene: TRBV7-9; D gene: -; J gene: TRBJ1-1; CDR3 protein: CASSSDLPGTEAFF; CDR3 DNA: TGTGCCAGCAGCAGCGATCTGCCGGGCACTGAAGCTTTCTTT
clone size: -; V gene: TRBV15; D gene: -; J gene: TRBJ2-1; CDR3 protein: CATKGGALDNEQFF; CDR3 DNA: TGTGCCACCAAAGGAGGGGCCTTGGACAATGAGCAGTTCTTC
clone size: -; V gene: TRBV19; D gene: TRBD2; J gene: TRBJ2-7; CDR3 protein: CASSRAAGGTSYEQYF; CDR3 DNA: TGTGCCAGTAGTAGGGCGGCGGGGGGAACCTCCTACGAGCAGTACTTC
clone size: -; V gene: TRBV2; D gene: TRBD2; J gene: TRBJ2-2; CDR3 protein: CASSPSGGHTGELFF; CDR3 DNA: TGTGCCAGCAGTCCTAGCGGGGGACACACCGGGGAGCTGTTTTTT
clone size: -; V gene: TRBV18; D gene: -; J gene: TRBJ1-2; CDR3 protein: CASSPTPNPWGGYTF; CDR3 DNA: TGTGCCAGCTCACCGACGCCGAATCCCTGGGGTGGCTACACCTTC
clone size: once; V gene: TRBV4-2; D gene: TRBD2; J gene: TRBJ2-1; CDR3 protein: CASSQEQRLAGAPSSDEQFF; CDR3 DNA: TGTGCCAGCAGCCAAGAACAGAGGCTAGCGGGGGCCCCGTCGTCGGATGAGCAGTTCTTC
clone size: -; V gene: TRBV7-9; D gene: -; J gene: TRBJ1-1; CDR3 protein: CASSLVAGAITEAFF; CDR3 DNA: TGTGCCAGCAGCTTAGTGGCAGGGGCGATTACTGAAGCTTTCTTT
clone size: -; V gene: TRBV30; D gene: TRBD1; J gene: TRBJ2-7; CDR3 protein: CAWSGGTGLIEQYF; CDR3 DNA: TGTGCCTGGAGTGGAGGGACAGGGCTTATCGAGCAGTACTTC
clone size: -; V gene: TRBV5-1; D gene: -; J gene: TRBJ1-2; CDR3 protein: CASSSGDGGYGYTF; CDR3 DNA: TGCGCCAGCAGCTCCGGAGACGGTGGCTATGGCTACACCTTC
clone size: -; V gene: TRBV5-1; D gene: -; J gene: TRBJ2-6; CDR3 protein: CASSDSGANVLTF; CDR3 DNA: TGCGCCAGCAGTGATTCTGGGGCCAACGTCCTGACTTTC
clone size: -; V gene: TRBV6-6; D gene: -; J gene: TRBJ1-5; CDR3 protein: CASSPQGGDQPQHF; CDR3 DNA: TGTGCCAGCAGTCCACAGGGTGGGGATCAGCCCCAGCATTTT
clone size: -; V gene: TRBV21-1; D gene: -; J gene: TRBJ1-2; CDR3 protein: CASSKVGQRITYGYTF; CDR3 DNA: TGTGCCAGCAGCAAAGTTGGACAGCGGATCACCTATGGCTACACCTTC
clone size: -; V gene: TRBV6-1; D gene: -; J gene: TRBJ1-2; CDR3 protein: CASSEVVGRNYTF; CDR3 DNA: TGTGCCAGCAGTGAAGTCGTCGGACGAAACTACACCTTC
clone size: -; V gene: TRBV6-1; D gene: -; J gene: TRBJ2-1; CDR3 protein: CASSVEGGNEQFF; CDR3 DNA: TGTGCCAGCAGTGTGGAAGGGGGCAATGAGCAGTTCTTC
clone size: -; V gene: TRBV6-5; D gene: -; J gene: TRBJ2-7; CDR3 protein: CASSYDRSYEQYF; CDR3 DNA: TGTGCCAGCAGTTACGACAGATCCTACGAGCAGTACTTC
clone size: -; V gene: TRBV9; D gene: -; J gene: TRBJ2-7; CDR3 protein: CASSGGTHEQYF; CDR3 DNA: TGTGCCAGCAGCGGTGGGACTCACGAGCAGTACTTC
clone size: -; V gene: TRBV5-4; D gene: -; J gene: TRBJ2-6; CDR3 protein: CASTRQNGANVLTF; CDR3 DNA: TGTGCCAGCACCCGCCAGAATGGGGCCAACGTCCTGACTTTC
clone size: few; V gene: TRBV19; D gene: TRBD1; J gene: TRBJ2-3; CDR3 protein: CASSVDRVTDTQYF; CDR3 DNA: TGTGCCAGTAGCGTGGACAGGGTCACCGATACGCAGTATTTT
clone size: medium-sized; V gene: TRBV6-1; D gene: -; J gene: TRBJ1-2; CDR3 protein: CASSEWRDYGYTF; CDR3 DNA: TGTGCCAGCAGTGAGTGGCGAGATTATGGCTACACCTTC
clone size: -; V gene: TRBV7-2; D gene: TRBD2; J gene: TRBJ2-5; CDR3 protein: CASSPERRGAAQETQYF; CDR3 DNA: TGTGCCAGCAGCCCCGAACGGCGGGGGGCTGCCCAAGAGACCCAGTACTTC
clone size: -; V gene: TRBV7-3; D gene: TRBD2; J gene: TRBJ2-1; CDR3 protein: CASSLQAGGYNEQFF; CDR3 DNA: TGTGCCAGCAGCTTACAAGCGGGGGGGTACAATGAGCAGTTCTTC
clone size: -; V gene: TRBV14; D gene: TRBD1; J gene: TRBJ1-1; CDR3 protein: CASTRGGTGGAKAFF; CDR3 DNA: TGTGCCAGCACGAGGGGAGGGACAGGGGGCGCAAAAGCTTTCTTT
clone size: -; V gene: TRBV7-9; D gene: -; J gene: TRBJ2-1; CDR3 protein: CASSLVGPLPNEQFF; CDR3 DNA: TGTGCCAGCAGCTTAGTGGGGCCTCTCCCCAATGAGCAGTTCTTC
clone size: -; V gene: TRBV29-1; D gene: -; J gene: TRBJ2-2; CDR3 protein: CSVGGRANTGELFF; CDR3 DNA: TGCAGCGTTGGAGGACGCGCGAACACCGGGGAGCTGTTTTTT
clone size: -; V gene: TRBV7-2; D gene: TRBD2; J gene: TRBJ2-3; CDR3 protein: CASSRRGASTDTQYF; CDR3 DNA: TGTGCCAGCAGCCGGCGGGGGGCTAGCACAGATACGCAGTATTTT
clone size: -; V gene: TRBV9; D gene: TRBD2; J gene: TRBJ2-3; CDR3 protein: CASSGSGGLTSTDTQYF; CDR3 DNA: TGTGCCAGCAGCGGTAGCGGGGGGCTTACGAGCACAGATACGCAGTATTTT
clone size: -; V gene: TRBV6-5; D gene: TRBD1; J gene: TRBJ1-6; CDR3 protein: CASSYDGQAASPLHF; CDR3 DNA: TGTGCCAGCAGTTATGATGGACAGGCTGCGTCACCCCTCCACTTT